Listed below are T cell receptor beta chains from one sample, sequenced in a study of beta chain features in type 1 diabetes. Some clones are missing from TCRdb's copy, which holds only in-frame ones; the method was immunoSEQ multiplex PCR. The table records hundreds of thousands of clones, 10% to 15% of them present only once. Sequenced: naive CD4+ T cells from blood. Receptors originate from a man between 18 and 35 years old in good health. CDR3s include the opening cysteine and the closing phenylalanine or tryptophan. D genes are given only for firm matches. Clone size is shown for a subset of rows, as once, few, many or a class of expanded clone.

cdr3_nt cdr3_aa j_call clone_size d_call v_call cdr3_length
TGTGCCTGGAGGGGGGCAGTGGATCAGCCCCAGCATTTT CAWRGAVDQPQHF TRBJ1-5 few NA TRBV30 13
TGTGCCAGCAGCTTAGCTGGCAGGGAGAACACCGGGGAGCTGTTTTTT CASSLAGRENTGELFF TRBJ2-2 NA NA TRBV7-7 16
TGTGCCAACACCCCTGACAGGGGGGTGACCTACGAGCAGTACTTC CANTPDRGVTYEQYF TRBJ2-7 few TRBD1 TRBV2 15
TGTGCCAGCAGCTTGCCCCCCGGCGAGCAGTACTTC CASSLPPGEQYF TRBJ2-7 few NA TRBV5-6 12
TGTGCCAGCTCAACAGGTGACAGGGGGAACAATGAGCAGTTCTTC CASSTGDRGNNEQFF TRBJ2-1 few TRBD1 TRBV18 15
TGTGCCAGCAGCCCCAGTGGGGGGTTAACCTACGAGCAGTACTTC CASSPSGGLTYEQYF TRBJ2-7 few NA TRBV5-4 15
TGTGCCAGTCTCTCGACTAGAGGGATTCAGTACTTC CASLSTRGIQYF TRBJ2-4 many NA TRBV19 12
TGTGCCAGCAGGGCCCCGGGACTAGCGGGAGTGGGTGAGCAGTTCTTC CASRAPGLAGVGEQFF TRBJ2-1 few TRBD2 TRBV28 16
TGTGCCAGCAGCCCCAGTTCTCTAGGCAATGAGCAGTTCTTC CASSPSSLGNEQFF TRBJ2-1 few NA TRBV7-9 14
TGTGCCATCAGTGCTCTTCTAGGGGGCAGGTATTTT CAISALLGGRYF TRBJ2-3 few TRBD1 TRBV10-3 12
TGTGCCAGCAGTTACTCTGGGACAGGGAATCAGCCCCAGCATTTT CASSYSGTGNQPQHF TRBJ1-5 NA TRBD1 TRBV6-5 15
TGTGCCAGCAGCCCCCGGGACAGGGGGGCCTACGAGCAGTACTTC CASSPRDRGAYEQYF TRBJ2-7 few TRBD1 TRBV7-2 15
TGTGCCAGCAGTTCACCCAGGGGACAGATTAACTATGGCTACACCTTC CASSSPRGQINYGYTF TRBJ1-2 NA TRBD1 TRBV28 16
TGTGCCAGCAGCTTGGGCAGGGCCCACGAGCAGTACTTC CASSLGRAHEQYF TRBJ2-7 few NA TRBV5-6 13
TGTGCCAGCAGCCAAAGGGAGGGCCGGATGAACACCGGGGAGCTGTTTTTT CASSQREGRMNTGELFF TRBJ2-2 few TRBD2 TRBV7-3 17
TGCGCCAGCAGCGCTAACGGGTACTCCGACGAGCAGTACTTC CASSANGYSDEQYF TRBJ2-7 few NA TRBV5-1 14
TGCAGCGTTGTTACTAGCGGGAGGTCGGGCACCGGGGAGCTGTTTTTT CSVVTSGRSGTGELFF TRBJ2-2 few TRBD2 TRBV29-1 16
TGCAGCGTTGGGTCAGGGACTCAGAAGCGTGGGGATCAGCCCCAGCATTTT CSVGSGTQKRGDQPQHF TRBJ1-5 NA NA TRBV29-1 17